This T cell receptor (beta chain) is drawn from a study of blood T cell repertoires in COVID-19. Study details: PBMCs, B-cell-depleted T cells, or T cells provided the cDNA or gDNA that made up the material.

Generated by immunoSEQ multiplex PCR, the TCRdb table keeps only in-frame clones and is missing some. Altogether a few hundred thousand clones are present, 85% to 90% being singletons, with the ten largest covering about 7.6%. The V gene lost 5 bases and the J gene lost 1 base, with 13 bases spanning the gap. The CDR3 consists of 15 residues. Germline lookup yields CDR1 MNHNY and CDR2 SVGAGI (reference sequence). The clonotype was recovered from a woman between 65 and 79 years old with active or convalescent COVID-19. J is TRBJ2-3 and V is TRBV6-6; D is uncertain. Sequences were obtained from peripheral blood. This CDR3 reads CASSPSGWGTDTQYF. The CDR3 nucleotides read TGTGCCAGCAGTCCCTCCGGGTGGGGCACAGATACGCAGTATTTT.